This T cell receptor beta chain was sequenced during a study of radiotherapy plus CTLA-4 blockade in lung cancer. For the study at large: 15% to 20% of enrolled patients responded objectively, and about 31% had disease control. Points from the study as a whole: Expansion in blood of tumor-derived TCR clones was seen after radiotherapy plus ipilimumab. Interferon-beta and early blood T cell clone dynamics reportedly predicted response best.

The table came from immunoSEQ multiplex PCR; TCRdb's copy has only in-frame clones and leaves some out. The data hold around 72,000 clones, with around 73% observed a single time. A note on this clone: Its antigen is as yet unknown.

Those with chemo-refractory metastatic non-small-cell lung cancer were treated with focal radiation combined with CTLA-4 blockade using ipilimumab. This CDR3 contains 14 residues. The germline V gene has CDR1 SGHTA and CDR2 FQGNSA. V lost 5 bases to trimming and J lost 5 bases; unmatched junction nucleotides: 9. The sequence was collected from a human donor with non-small cell lung cancer who had a complete response to radiotherapy plus ipilimumab. Sample: peripheral blood, taken from a patient treated with radiotherapy plus ipilimumab. This chain joins TRBV7-2 and TRBJ2-7, with 7 bases that match TRBD2. CDR3 in DNA: TGTGCCAGCAGCGACACGGGCCTAGCGGACGAGCAGTACTTC. Translation: CASSDTGLADEQYF.